This T cell receptor beta chain was obtained from a study of OX40 agonist ivuxolimab in advanced cancers. Regarding the study as a whole: In the 0.1 to 3.0 mg/kg range, CD4+ and CD8+ blood T cells had expanded clonally by week 6.

Data came from immunoSEQ multiplex PCR; TCRdb stores just in-frame clones and leaves some out. The sample has more than 25,000 clones, about 88% seen once; the top ten hold approximately 25%. On this clone: Antigen: not known.

V was clipped by 9 bases and J by 4 bases, with 7 bases between them. Germline V gene lookup returns CDR1 ENHRY and CDR2 SYGVKD. CDR3 size: 11 residues. The material was CD4+ or CD8+ T cells sorted from blood, obtained in a trial of the OX40 agonist ivuxolimab. The gene calls are TRBV10-3 and TRBJ1-3; D call uncertain. The source of this sequence is an adult with an advanced solid tumor such as melanoma, head and neck, liver or kidney cancer. In nucleotides, the CDR3 is TGTGCCATGACCGGGGGAAACACCATATATTTT. Its translation: CAMTGGNTIYF.